These 11 T cell receptor beta chains were sequenced from one sample in a study of blood T cell repertoires in COVID-19. The data were produced by immunoSEQ multiplex PCR, yet TCRdb's version contains in-frame clones alone and is incomplete. The sample has approximately 99,000 clones, less than 85% seen once. The source material was peripheral blood. These receptors came from a woman aged 35 to 49 with acute or convalescent COVID-19.

This clone occurred many times. J is TRBJ2-3 and V is TRBV4-3; TRBD2 agrees at 11 bases. J was trimmed by 3 bases and V by 0 bases; bases with no gene match: 8. CDR3 length equals 18 residues. The germline gives CDR1 LGHNA, CDR2 YSLEER. The CDR3 nucleotides are TGCGCCAGCAGCCAAGACCCGCCGGCTAGCGGGGGGACAGATACGCAGTATTTT. Encoded protein: CASSQDPPASGGTDTQYF.

This chain connects TRBV9 to TRBJ2-2, with TRBD1 identical over 8 bases. Losses at the gene ends were 6 bases for V and 4 bases for J; bases not matched to a gene: 5. This CDR3 region has 14 residues. Germline loops: CDR1 SGDLS, CDR2 YYNGEE. The CDR3 nucleotides are TGTGCCAGCACAGGGACAGGCCCCACCGGGGAGCTGTTTTTT. This encodes CASTGTGPTGELFF.

The chain is built from TRBV6-5 and TRBJ2-1, with D tentatively TRBD1 (6 bases). This CDR3 contains 16 residues. Looked up from germline, CDR1 is MNHEY and CDR2 is SVGAGI. The V end was cut by 0 bases, the J end by 7 bases, with 16 bases between. For the CDR3, the DNA is TGTGCCAGCAGTTACTCAGGGCAGGGGCCGAGGAATGAGCAGTTCTTC. It codes for CASSYSGQGPRNEQFF.

The sample holds many counts of this clone. The J gene is TRBJ1-2, the V gene TRBV3-1 (or the pseudogene TRBV3-2); 7 bases align to TRBD1. The V gene's germline CDR1 is LGHDT and CDR2 YNNKEL (reference sequence). The length of the CDR3 is 14 residues. V lost 1 base to trimming and J lost 4 bases; unmatched junction nucleotides: 3. The CDR3 protein is CASSQGAGGYGYTF. CDR3 nucleotides: TGTGCCAGCAGCCAAGGGGCAGGGGGCTATGGCTACACCTTC.

Here the CDR3 DNA reads TGTGCCAGCAGCCCAGGGACAGGCGGGGATGAAAAACTGTTTTTT. It specifies CASSPGTGGDEKLFF. The chain combines TRBV3-1 (or the pseudogene TRBV3-2) with TRBJ1-4, with TRBD1 identical over 8 bases. V trimming: 4 bases; J trimming: 6 bases; junction bases outside the gene matches: 7. The CDR3 has 15 residues. Germline V gene data show CDR1 as LGHDT and CDR2 as YNNKEL (reference sequence).

The rearrangement joins TRBV30 to TRBJ1-1; TRBD1 matches 9 bases. J gave up 5 bases and V 0 bases, and 7 bases lay outside the gene matches. Germline V gives CDR1 GTSNPN, CDR2 SVGIG (reference sequence). There are 15 residues in the CDR3. CDR3 DNA: TGTGCCTGGAGTGTCAAGGGACAGGGAAATACTGAAGCTTTCTTT. It encodes CAWSVKGQGNTEAFF.

This rearrangement joins TRBV10-3 to TRBJ1-3; 7 nucleotides agree with TRBD1. The CDR3 loop spans 14 amino acids. Germline CDR1 ENHRY, CDR2 SYGVKD. V shed 5 bases and J 8 bases; nucleotides not matched to a gene: 9. CDR3 protein: CAISPGQQTYTIYF. The DNA of the CDR3 is TGTGCCATCAGTCCGGGACAGCAAACATACACCATATATTTT.

The chain carries TRBV29-1 and TRBJ2-2, with a possible D match to TRBD2 (7 bases). The CDR3 is made up of 15 amino acids. The V end was cut by 6 bases, the J end by 3 bases, with 17 bases between. Germline values: CDR1 SQVTM, CDR2 ANQGSEA. In DNA, the CDR3 is TGCAGCGTACAAGGGGGGGATCTGGACACCGGGGAGCTGTTTTTT. Translating it yields CSVQGGDLDTGELFF.

V usage is TRBV12-3 or TRBV12-4 and J usage is TRBJ1-1; D uncertain. The CDR3 extends over 13 amino acids. Trimming took off 5 bases at V and 3 bases at J, with 10 bases between the two ends. CDR3: CASSPEIYTEAFF. CDR3 nucleotide sequence: TGTGCCAGCAGTCCTGAGATTTACACTGAAGCTTTCTTT.

The V call is TRBV6-5, the J call TRBJ2-2; 8 nucleotides line up with TRBD1. The CDR3 extends over 14 amino acids. CDR1 and CDR2 (germline): MNHEY, SVGAGI. The trim removed 8 bases at V and 6 bases at J, leaving 8 bases unmatched. The CDR3 DNA is TGTGCCAGCCACTTGGGACAGGTCCCCGGGGAGCTGTTTTTT. Amino acid sequence: CASHLGQVPGELFF.

This CDR3 is CASRYQGDNQPQHF. The DNA of the CDR3 is TGTGCCAGCCGGTACCAGGGGGATAATCAGCCCCAGCATTTT. V and J are TRBV27 and TRBJ1-5; 7 bases fit TRBD1. The CDR3 runs 14 residues. Per the germline V gene, CDR1 is MNHEY and CDR2 is SMNVEV (reference sequence). V was clipped by 8 bases and J by 4 bases; unmatched bases: 8.